The 27 T cell receptor beta chains below were found in one sample sequenced in a study of graft-versus-host responses after intestinal transplantation. For these TCRs, the target antigens are not known. Some clones are missing from TCRdb's copy, which holds only in-frame ones; the method was immunoSEQ multiplex PCR. The table has nearly 90,000 clones, roughly 87% seen once. The source was unstimulated CD8+ T cells sorted from spleen or lymph node cells, collected before intestinal transplant. These receptors all come from a human donor who received an intestinal transplant.

This clone was counted once. V is TRBV2 and J is TRBJ2-3; unclear D gene. The CDR3 is 10 residues long. Germline values: CDR1 SNHLY, CDR2 FYNNEI. CDR3 region: CATFTDTQYF. CDR3 nucleotide sequence: TGTGCTACGTTCACAGATACGCAGTATTTT.

This clone appeared a few times. The rearrangement links TRBV6-1 to TRBJ1-2; D possibly corresponds to TRBD1 (5 bases). There are 16 residues in the CDR3. Per germline, CDR1 MNHNS and CDR2 SASEGT. V dropped 4 bases and J dropped 4 bases, with 19 bases sitting between them. CDR3 protein: CASSGGGYGATYGYTF. The CDR3 DNA follows: TGTGCCAGCAGTGGAGGAGGGTATGGGGCCACCTATGGCTACACCTTC.

The chain has TRBV4-1 and TRBJ1-5; no clear D. CDR1 and CDR2 from the germline V gene are MGHRA and YSYEKL. This CDR3 region has 18 residues. Trimming removed 0 bases at V and 0 bases at J, with 15 bases between. The CDR3 spells CASSQDPKGSYSNQPQHF. The DNA of the CDR3 is TGCGCCAGCAGCCAAGATCCGAAAGGGTCGTATAGCAATCAGCCCCAGCATTTT.

This CDR3 is CASSRVSYNEQFF. CDR3 DNA sequence: TGTGCCAGCAGTCGGGTTTCCTACAATGAGCAGTTCTTC. This sequence joins TRBV27 and TRBJ2-1; D unresolved. In germline, CDR1 is MNHEY, CDR2 SMNVEV (reference sequence). Trimming pared 5 bases from V and 1 base from J, leaving 6 bases between. The CDR3 is 13 residues long.

V and J are TRBV21-1 and TRBJ2-7; the listed D gene, TRBD1, was not tested against the DNA. TRBV21-1 is marked as a pseudogene. This CDR3 comprises 17 residues. The CDR3 loop is CASSKAGTGVGNYEQYF. CDR3 bases: TGTGCCAGCAGCAAAGCAGGGACAGGGGTGGGCAACTACGAGCAGTACTTC.

The chain carries TRBV12-5 and TRBJ1-1, with TRBD1 matching over 7 bases. The CDR3 covers 24 residues. In germline, CDR1 is LGHNT, CDR2 FRNRAP. V shed 0 bases and J 0 bases; nucleotides not matched to a gene: 28. The DNA of the CDR3 is TGTGCTAGTGGTTTGGTTCTCCGGTCCGGTACCCCTTTCCGGGACAGAAGATTGAACACTGAAGCTTTCTTT. Translation: CASGLVLRSGTPFRDRRLNTEAFF.

The genes are TRBV5-4 and TRBJ2-2; D is perhaps TRBD1 (5 bases). This CDR3 has 15 amino acids. CDR1 is SGHNT, CDR2 YYREEE, per germline (reference sequence). V lost 1 base and J 4 bases, leaving 11 bases between the germline ends. This CDR3 is CASSLTGTSTGELFF. DNA of the CDR3: TGTGCCAGCAGCTTGACAGGCACCAGCACCGGGGAGCTGTTTTTT.

The chain has TRBV11-2 and TRBJ2-2, with 8 bases matching TRBD2. Trimming cost V 3 bases and J 0 bases; bases outside gene matches: 9. There are 18 residues in the CDR3. CDR1 is SGHAT and CDR2 is FQNNGV in the germline V gene. The CDR3 protein is CASSFYGKGLANTGELFF. The DNA for the CDR3 is TGTGCCAGCAGCTTTTATGGGAAGGGACTAGCGAACACCGGGGAGCTGTTTTTT.

CDR3 loop: CASSVGLAGVFADTQYF. CDR3 DNA: TGTGCCAGCAGCGTAGGACTAGCGGGAGTCTTTGCAGATACGCAGTATTTT. This chain joins TRBV9 and TRBJ2-3; 12 bases fit TRBD2. The CDR3 contains 17 residues. V dropped 0 bases and J dropped 4; count of bases not matched to a gene: 6. The germline CDR1 and CDR2 sequences are SGDLS and YYNGEE.

A few counts support this clone. This rearrangement joins TRBV5-3 to TRBJ2-5, with 8 nucleotides matching TRBD1. TRBV5-3 is flagged as an ORF with uncertain function. V dropped 4 bases and J dropped 5; count of bases not matched to a gene: 7. The CDR3 loop spans 14 amino acids. The CDR3, as DNA: TGTGCCAGAAGCCACCGGACAGGGAAGGAGACCCAGTACTTC. Translating it yields CARSHRTGKETQYF.

The chain joins TRBV6-1 to TRBJ2-7; 11 nucleotides match TRBD1. Germline V lookup: CDR1 MNHNS, CDR2 SASEGT. The CDR3 runs to 14 residues. Trimming took 3 bases from V and 3 from J; bases not matched to a gene: 1. The CDR3 nucleotides read TGTGCCAGCAGTGAGGGGACAGGGGGCTACGAGCAGTACTTC. Protein sequence: CASSEGTGGYEQYF.

The chain has TRBV6-5 and TRBJ1-5, with D unclear. Germline CDR1 is MNHEY and CDR2 is SVGAGI. The CDR3 consists of 13 residues. V was clipped by 6 bases and J by 4 bases, with 10 bases between them. CDR3 sequence reads: CASSRGPNQPQHF. In DNA, the CDR3 is TGTGCCAGCAGCCGCGGTCCGAATCAGCCCCAGCATTTT.

The chain recombines TRBV7-9 with TRBJ2-5; possible D gene TRBD2, 6 bases. The CDR3 extends over 14 amino acids. CDR1 is SEHNR, CDR2 FQNEAQ, per germline (reference sequence). V shed 1 base and J shed 5 bases, with 11 bases lying between them. For the CDR3, the DNA is TGTGCCAGCAGCTTAGTTGGAGGGCGGGAGACCCAGTACTTC. Translated, it gives CASSLVGGRETQYF.

This chain links TRBV9 with TRBJ2-7; D uncertain. Trimming removed 0 bases from V and 3 bases from J, with 16 bases in between. The V gene's germline CDR1 is SGDLS and CDR2 YYNGEE. This CDR3 region has 16 residues. The CDR3 sequence is CASSVGNGEVDYEQYF. Written as DNA, the CDR3 is TGTGCCAGCAGCGTAGGCAACGGTGAGGTCGACTACGAGCAGTACTTC.

The genes are TRBV13 and TRBJ2-1; 7 bases align to TRBD2. The CDR3 length is 15 residues. CDR1 is PRHDT and CDR2 is FYEKMQ in the germline V gene (reference sequence). With 3 bases clipped from V and 4 bases from J, the junction kept 6 bases outside the gene matches. CDR3 in amino acids: CASSLGTTLYNEQFF. The CDR3 DNA sequence: TGTGCCAGCAGCTTGGGGACTACCCTATACAATGAGCAGTTCTTC.

This clone showed up just a few times. The chain uses TRBV19 and TRBJ1-3; a weak D match, TRBD1 (5 bases). This CDR3 region has 22 residues. Trimming stripped 3 bases from V and 0 bases from J, with 30 bases between. The germline V gene has CDR1 LNHDA and CDR2 SQIVND (reference sequence). Here the CDR3 reads CASSIRLLTGVFGSSSGNTIYF. CDR3 nucleotide sequence: TGTGCCAGTAGTATCCGGCTACTTACAGGAGTCTTCGGATCGAGCTCTGGAAACACCATATATTTT.

The chain combines TRBV5-4 with TRBJ1-5; TRBD1 agrees at 9 bases. V shed 2 bases and J 0 bases; nucleotides not matched to a gene: 15. The CDR3 is 20 amino acids. Germline V CDR1 and CDR2: SGHNT, YYREEE (reference sequence). The CDR3 spells CASSLHRDRVNPYSNQPQHF. In DNA, the CDR3 is TGTGCCAGCAGCTTACACCGGGACAGGGTTAACCCCTATAGCAATCAGCCCCAGCATTTT. The variable domain in full, completed from reference TRBV5-4 and TRBJ1-5, reads ETGVTQSPTHLIKTRGQQVTLRCSSQSGHNTVSWYQQALGQGPQFIFQYYREEENGRGNFPPRFSGLQFPNYSSELNVNALELDDSALYLCASSLHRDRVNPYSNQPQHFGDGTRLSIL.

The J gene is TRBJ2-2, the V gene TRBV2; TRBD2 aligns across 7 bases. Germline V gene lookup returns CDR1 SNHLY and CDR2 FYNNEI. Trimming took 5 bases from V and 6 from J; bases not matched to a gene: 3. The CDR3 spans 13 residues. The CDR3 spells CASSIGLAGELFF. CDR3 nucleotide sequence: TGTGCCAGCAGTATTGGACTAGCCGGGGAGCTGTTTTTT.

This clone appeared once. The chain links TRBV6-5 to TRBJ2-7, with D perhaps matching TRBD1 (5 bases). The CDR3 contains 11 residues. V shed 10 bases and J shed 6 bases, with 13 bases lying between them. Germline-derived CDR1 and CDR2 are MNHEY and SVGAGI. The CDR3 loop reads CAISQGGEQYF. The DNA for the CDR3 is TGTGCCATAAGCCAGGGCGGCGAGCAGTACTTC.

This chain links TRBV13 with TRBJ2-7; maybe TRBD2 (6 bases). The CDR3 length is 10 residues. From germline, CDR1 is PRHDT and CDR2 FYEKMQ (reference sequence). Trimming removed 8 bases at V and 4 bases at J, with 6 bases between. CDR3 region: CASGGYEQYF. The CDR3, as DNA: TGTGCCAGCGGGGGGTACGAGCAGTACTTC. The whole variable domain, filled in from reference TRBV13 and TRBJ2-7, reads AAGVIQSPRHLIKEKRETATLKCYPIPRHDTVYWYQQGPGQDPQFLISFYEKMQSDKGSIPDRFSAQQFSDYHSELNMSSLELGDSALYFCASGGYEQYFGPGTRLTVT.

The rearrangement uses TRBV7-6 and TRBJ2-2; 8 bases map to TRBD1. The J segment lost 3 bases and the V segment lost 3 bases, leaving 6 bases of the junction unmatched. The germline V gene encodes CDR1 SGHVS and CDR2 FNYEAQ. The CDR3 spans 16 residues. CDR3 in amino acids: CASSFGTGAHTGELFF. Written as DNA, the CDR3 is TGTGCCAGCAGCTTTGGGACAGGCGCCCACACCGGGGAGCTGTTTTTT.

The chain employs TRBV28 and TRBJ2-3; TRBD2 is a possible D gene (5 bases). Per the germline V gene, CDR1 is MDHEN and CDR2 is SYDVKM. Trimming stripped 2 bases from V and 2 bases from J, with 11 bases between. CDR3 length: 15 residues. The CDR3 loop reads CASSLAAGSTDTQYF. In DNA form, the CDR3 reads TGTGCCAGCAGTTTAGCGGCGGGCTCCACAGATACGCAGTATTTT.

This clone was seen a handful of times. This chain uses TRBV10-3 with TRBJ2-2, with D perhaps given as TRBD1 or TRBD2 (5 bases each). The CDR3 loop spans 16 amino acids. From germline, CDR1 is ENHRY and CDR2 SYGVKD. Deletions cut 8 bases from V and 2 bases from J, with 18 bases between. The CDR3 sequence: CAILSPGRTNTGELFF. DNA of the CDR3: TGTGCCATCCTATCTCCGGGACGGACAAACACCGGGGAGCTGTTTTTT.

Remarks on this clone: An end of the junction differs from the germline gene, which may be a read error. V and J are TRBV4-1 and TRBJ2-2; a weak D match, TRBD2 (7 bases). CDR1 is MGHRA and CDR2 is YSYEKL in the germline V gene. CDR3 length: 20 amino acids. CDR3 amino acids: CASNQDPSGWEGANTGELFF. CDR3 in DNA: TGCGCCAGCAACCAAGATCCAAGCGGGTGGGAGGGGGCGAACACCGGGGAGCTGTTTTTT.

This clone came up once. The chain recombines TRBV6-5 with TRBJ2-1; 9 nucleotides line up with TRBD1. There are 15 residues in the CDR3. Germline CDR1 is MNHEY and CDR2 is SVGAGI. Trimming cost V 2 bases and J 8 bases; bases outside gene matches: 7. The CDR3 loop reads CASSYGTGFSHEQFF. DNA for the CDR3: TGTGCCAGCAGTTACGGGACAGGGTTTAGCCATGAGCAGTTCTTC.

In regard to this clone: Distinct nucleotide sequences in the sample also encode this CDR3. The CDR3 here is CASSSPREGSPLEDTQYF. The DNA for the CDR3 is TGTGCCAGCAGCTCCCCTCGGGAGGGATCCCCTTTAGAGGATACGCAGTATTTT. V and J are TRBV7-6 and TRBJ2-3; TRBD2 matches at 8 bases. Germline-derived CDR1 and CDR2 are SGHVS and FNYEAQ. The V gene end was trimmed by 4 bases and the J gene end by 6 bases; junction bases not matched to a gene: 18. The length of the CDR3 is 18 residues.

The rearrangement links TRBV27 to TRBJ2-7; D is perhaps TRBD2 (5 bases). Germline CDR1 MNHEY, CDR2 SMNVEV (reference sequence). This CDR3 contains 13 residues. Trimming took off 0 bases at V and 2 bases at J, with 5 bases between the two ends. The CDR3 reads CASSLSGAYEQYF. CDR3 bases: TGTGCCAGCAGTTTATCGGGAGCCTACGAGCAGTACTTC.